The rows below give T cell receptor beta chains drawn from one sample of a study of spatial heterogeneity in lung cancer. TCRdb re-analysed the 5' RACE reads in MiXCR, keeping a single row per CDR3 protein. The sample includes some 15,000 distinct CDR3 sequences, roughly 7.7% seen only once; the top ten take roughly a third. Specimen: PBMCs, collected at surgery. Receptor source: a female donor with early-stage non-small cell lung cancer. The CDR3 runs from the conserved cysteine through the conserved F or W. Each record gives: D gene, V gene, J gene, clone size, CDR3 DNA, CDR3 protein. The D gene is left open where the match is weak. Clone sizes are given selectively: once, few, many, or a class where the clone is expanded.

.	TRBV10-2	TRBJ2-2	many	TGCGCCAGCAGCGCCGGACCCCTCAGGATTCCCGGGGAGCTGTTTTTT	CASSAGPLRIPGELFF
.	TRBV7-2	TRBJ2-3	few	TGTGCCAGCAGCTTAAGGGTAGTCGGCACAGATACGCAGTATTTT	CASSLRVVGTDTQYF
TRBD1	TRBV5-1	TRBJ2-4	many	TGCGCCAGCAGCTGGACAGGCGACAAAAACATTCAGTACTTC	CASSWTGDKNIQYF
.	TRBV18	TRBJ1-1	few	TGTGCCAGCTCACCTCTGGGAAAGCTTCTCTTT	CASSPLGKLLF
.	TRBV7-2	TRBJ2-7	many	TGTGCCAGCACCGGGGGGACACCCCCCTACGAGCAGTACTTC	CASTGGTPPYEQYF
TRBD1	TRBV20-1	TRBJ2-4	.	TGCAGTGCTGGGACAGGTCTTGGTAGGGCCAAAAACATTCAGTACTTC	CSAGTGLGRAKNIQYF
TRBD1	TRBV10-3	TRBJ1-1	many	TGTGCCATCAATGGACAGGGGACCACTGAAGCTTTCTTT	CAINGQGTTEAFF
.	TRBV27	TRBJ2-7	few	TGTGCCAGCAGTTTATGGGGACCCTACGAGCAGTACTTC	CASSLWGPYEQYF
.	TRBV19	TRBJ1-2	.	TGTGCCAGTAGTGACGATGGAGGGTATCGTGGCTACACCTTC	CASSDDGGYRGYTF
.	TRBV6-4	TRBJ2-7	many	TGTGCCAGCAGTGCCCTTTCTGAGGGGACCAGGACCTACGAGCAGTACTTC	CASSALSEGTRTYEQYF
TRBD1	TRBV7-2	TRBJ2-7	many	TGTGCCAGCAGCTTAGAGCGTCAGGGGGATTACGAGCAGTACTTC	CASSLERQGDYEQYF
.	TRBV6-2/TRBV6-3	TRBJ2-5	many	TGTGCCAGCAGTTACTCCTACAGGGTAACCCAGTACTTC	CASSYSYRVTQYF
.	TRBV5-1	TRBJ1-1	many	TGCGCCAGCAGCCAGCAGGGGCGGGCTGAAGCTTTCTTT	CASSQQGRAEAFF
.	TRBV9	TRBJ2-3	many	TGTGCCAGCAGCACGATGGATTACCCGGGATGGGATACGCAGTATTTT	CASSTMDYPGWDTQYF
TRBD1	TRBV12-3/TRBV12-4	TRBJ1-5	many	TGTGCCAGCAGTTTCTCCTTTACAGGGGGATATAGCAATCAGCCCCAGCATTTT	CASSFSFTGGYSNQPQHF
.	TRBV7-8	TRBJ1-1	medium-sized	TGTGCCAGCAGCTTGGGGACGGTGATGAACACTGAAGCTTTCTTT	CASSLGTVMNTEAFF
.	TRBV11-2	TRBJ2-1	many	TGTGCCAGCTCCGTACACCCGAGCTCCTACAATGAGCAGTTCTTC	CASSVHPSSYNEQFF
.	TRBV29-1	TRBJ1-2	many	TGCAGCGTTGAGGTCAACAGTGGCGTTGGCTACACCTTC	CSVEVNSGVGYTF
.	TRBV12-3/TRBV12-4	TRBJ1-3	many	TGTGCCAGCAGTTTCCCGCAGGGGAGCTCTGGAAACACCATATATTTT	CASSFPQGSSGNTIYF
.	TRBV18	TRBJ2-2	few	TGTGCCAGCTCACCTAGTATGGTTGGAAACACCGGGGAGCTGTTTTTT	CASSPSMVGNTGELFF
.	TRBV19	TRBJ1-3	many	TGTGCCAGTAGTCCCTGGGGGGGCACTGGAAACACCATATATTTT	CASSPWGGTGNTIYF
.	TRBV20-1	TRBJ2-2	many	TGCAGTGCTAGAATGGCGGGGCGAGGGACCGGGGAGCTGTTTTTT	CSARMAGRGTGELFF
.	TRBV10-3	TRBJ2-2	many	TGTGCCATTAGAGCCCAAAACACCGGGGAGCTGTTTTTT	CAIRAQNTGELFF
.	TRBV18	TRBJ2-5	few	TGTGCCAGCTCACCACGCAGGGCTCGGGAAGAGACCCAGTACTTC	CASSPRRAREETQYF
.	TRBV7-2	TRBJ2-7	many	TGTGCCAGCAGCCCCGACGCGGGCAGTTTAAGTTTCGAGCAGTACTTC	CASSPDAGSLSFEQYF